The entry below describes one TCR beta chain. The record originates from a study of CD8 T cells in ankylosing spondylitis. The CDR3 sequence is 14 residues long. CDR1 is DFQATT and CDR2 is SNEGSKA in the germline V gene (reference sequence). TCRdb reprocessed the 5' RACE reads via MiXCR and lists one record per CDR3 protein. Of about 160,000 distinct CDR3 sequences in the sample, approximately 20% were seen once. The TCR was taken from a male donor with ankylosing spondylitis or in good health (not recorded which). Sequenced sample: blood, either unsorted or a sorted T cell fraction (not recorded which). This sequence joins TRBV20-1 and TRBJ2-3, with 9 nucleotides matching TRBD2. As DNA, the CDR3 is TGCAATACCCGAAAGCGGGAGGACACAGATACGCAGTATTTT. It specifies CNTRKREDTDTQYF.